These T cell receptor beta chains were read from a single sample in a study of tumor-infiltrating lymphocytes in localized non-small cell lung cancer. Data came from immunoSEQ multiplex PCR; TCRdb stores just in-frame clones and leaves some out. Of about 13,000 clones listed, approximately 79% are singletons. Sample: lung tumor tissue. The receptor source for this set is a human donor with non-small cell lung cancer. Both conserved end residues are part of each CDR3. A D gene is named only where the DNA matches it firmly.

d_gene: TRBD2; v_gene: TRBV29-1; CDR3aa: CSGSTSGRGYEQYF
d_gene: -; v_gene: TRBV6-1; CDR3aa: CASRRNYGYTF
d_gene: TRBD1; v_gene: TRBV28; CDR3aa: CASSGQGNQPQHF
d_gene: -; v_gene: TRBV5-4; CDR3aa: CASSVTGVQSPLHF
d_gene: TRBD1; v_gene: TRBV2; CDR3aa: CASSTGGGNQPQHF
d_gene: -; v_gene: TRBV7-8; CDR3aa: CASSLMTGPYEQYF
d_gene: TRBD2; v_gene: TRBV10-3; CDR3aa: CAISALGGVLSSYNEQFF
d_gene: TRBD2; v_gene: TRBV9; CDR3aa: CASSVGTSWKETQYF
d_gene: -; v_gene: TRBV11-2; CDR3aa: CASSLDGRNYGYTF
d_gene: -; v_gene: TRBV7-2; CDR3aa: CASSISGADYGYTF